This paragraph covers one TCR beta chain sequence. This sample is part of a study of CD8 T cells in Susac syndrome. V lost 8 bases, J lost 6 bases, and 6 bases stayed unmatched. Germline loops: CDR1 MNHEY, CDR2 SMNVEV (reference sequence). The CDR3 is made up of 13 amino acids. While CD8+ and CD4+ T cells were isolated negatively, TEMRA cells were enriched by FACS. RNA was extracted with the RNeasy kit, and a quantity of about 0.5 to 1 ug was reverse transcribed using random hexamers. Each CDR3 protein gets one entry after TCRdb re-called the immunoSEQ multiplex PCR reads with MiXCR. The table has about 300,000 distinct CDR3 sequences, 70% to 90% seen once.

V usage is TRBV27 and J usage is TRBJ2-1, with 8 bases identical to TRBD1. This receptor was identified in a human donor with multiple sclerosis. The sample taken for sequencing was CD8+ T cells from PBMCs. CDR3 region: CASGGQGGNEQFF. CDR3 nucleotide sequence: TGTGCCAGCGGCGGACAGGGCGGCAATGAGCAGTTCTTC.